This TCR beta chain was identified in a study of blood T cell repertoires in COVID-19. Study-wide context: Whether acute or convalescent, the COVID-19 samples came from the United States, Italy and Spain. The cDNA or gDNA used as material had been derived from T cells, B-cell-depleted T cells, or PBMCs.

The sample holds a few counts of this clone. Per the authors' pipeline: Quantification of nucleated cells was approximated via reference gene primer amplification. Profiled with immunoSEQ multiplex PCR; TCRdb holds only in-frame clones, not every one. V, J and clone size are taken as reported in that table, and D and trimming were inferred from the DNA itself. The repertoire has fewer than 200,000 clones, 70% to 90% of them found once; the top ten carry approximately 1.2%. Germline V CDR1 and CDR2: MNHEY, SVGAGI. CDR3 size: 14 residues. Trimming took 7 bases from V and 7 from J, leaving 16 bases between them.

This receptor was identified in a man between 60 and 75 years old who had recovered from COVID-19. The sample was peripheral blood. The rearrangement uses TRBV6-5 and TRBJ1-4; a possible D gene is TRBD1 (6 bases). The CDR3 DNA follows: TGTGCCAGCAATCCAACAGGGTTAGGTGAAAAACTGTTTTTT. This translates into CASNPTGLGEKLFF.